A selection of T cell receptor beta chains follows, all from one sample in a study of blood T cells in healthy people across ages. TCRdb processed the 5' RACE reads anew with MiXCR; each CDR3 protein has one entry. The sample contains 1.4 million to 1.5 million distinct CDR3 sequences, about 43% of which appear only once. Sequenced material: blood. The receptors stem from a woman aged 18-29 years in good health. Each CDR3 is given with its conserved first and last residue. D genes are given only for firm matches. Clone size is not always given. Where it is, it says once, few, many or a class for expanded clones.

D: .; size: .; V: TRBV6-5; J: TRBJ2-7; CDR3: CASSYTQQGAYEQYF; DNA: TGTGCCAGCAGTTACACTCAACAGGGCGCCTACGAGCAGTACTTC
D: .; size: .; V: TRBV5-6; J: TRBJ2-1; CDR3: CASSLRGAGLLAWQFF; DNA: TGTGCCAGCAGCTTGCGGGGGGCAGGACTACTAGCGTGGCAGTTCTTC
D: .; size: .; V: TRBV5-6; J: TRBJ2-2; CDR3: CASSFGSMAGTGELFF; DNA: TGTGCCAGCAGCTTTGGTTCGATGGCGGGCACCGGGGAGCTGTTTTTT
D: .; size: few; V: TRBV6-5; J: TRBJ1-5; CDR3: CASSSTGPYSNQPQHF; DNA: TGTGCCAGCAGCTCAACAGGGCCATATAGCAATCAGCCCCAGCATTTT
D: .; size: few; V: TRBV3-1; J: TRBJ2-1; CDR3: CASSQSLSGSGPFSYNEQFF; DNA: TGTGCCAGCAGCCAGTCGTTATCGGGAAGCGGGCCTTTCTCCTACAATGAGCAGTTCTTC
D: .; size: many; V: TRBV12-3/TRBV12-4; J: TRBJ2-7; CDR3: CASSPRTAYEQYF; DNA: TGTGCCAGCAGTCCACGGACAGCATACGAGCAGTACTTC
D: .; size: .; V: TRBV7-2; J: TRBJ2-7; CDR3: CASSSPGVDEQYF; DNA: TGTGCCAGCAGCTCCCCCGGTGTGGACGAGCAGTACTTC
D: .; size: .; V: TRBV27; J: TRBJ2-7; CDR3: CASSWPRGTGVCEQYF; DNA: TGTGCCAGCAGTTGGCCTCGGGGGACGGGAGTCTGCGAGCAGTACTTC
D: TRBD1; size: .; V: TRBV12-3/TRBV12-4; J: TRBJ1-6; CDR3: CASSEQGSNSPLHF; DNA: TGTGCCAGCAGCGAACAGGGGAGCAATTCACCCCTCCACTTT
D: .; size: .; V: TRBV29-1; J: TRBJ1-3; CDR3: CSVETDSYSGNTIYF; DNA: TGCAGCGTTGAAACGGACTCTTACTCTGGAAACACCATATATTTT
D: .; size: few; V: TRBV28; J: TRBJ2-7; CDR3: CARSNRVGYEQYF; DNA: TGTGCCAGGTCGAACAGGGTAGGGTACGAGCAGTACTTC
D: .; size: .; V: TRBV29-1; J: TRBJ1-1; CDR3: CSVVGAPMNTEAFF; DNA: TGCAGCGTTGTCGGGGCCCCGATGAACACTGAAGCTTTCTTT
D: .; size: few; V: TRBV4-1; J: TRBJ2-1; CDR3: CASSQDHNEQFF; DNA: TGCGCCAGCAGCCAAGATCACAATGAGCAGTTCTTC
D: .; size: .; V: TRBV5-5; J: TRBJ2-1; CDR3: CASSRGAGSYNEQFF; DNA: TGTGCCAGCAGCCGCGGGGCCGGCTCCTACAATGAGCAGTTCTTC
D: .; size: .; V: TRBV11-3; J: TRBJ2-1; CDR3: CASSLVGDPRLVFYNEQFF; DNA: TGTGCCAGCAGCTTAGTAGGGGATCCCCGGCTAGTCTTCTACAATGAGCAGTTCTTC
D: TRBD2; size: .; V: TRBV20-1; J: TRBJ2-1; CDR3: CSARDRGLAAYNEQFF; DNA: TGCAGTGCTAGAGACAGGGGACTAGCGGCCTACAATGAGCAGTTCTTC
D: TRBD2; size: .; V: TRBV7-6; J: TRBJ2-7; CDR3: CASSKPGGIPSYEQYF; DNA: TGTGCCAGCAGCAAACCCGGGGGGATCCCCTCCTACGAGCAGTACTTC
D: .; size: .; V: TRBV4-2; J: TRBJ2-5; CDR3: CASSQDFGRSRETQYF; DNA: TGTGCCAGCAGCCAAGATTTCGGCAGGTCCCGAGAGACCCAGTACTTC
D: TRBD2; size: .; V: TRBV6-5; J: TRBJ2-1; CDR3: CASSSRPGLAVTYNEQFF; DNA: TGTGCCAGCAGTTCACGCCCGGGACTAGCGGTAACCTACAATGAGCAGTTCTTC
D: .; size: few; V: TRBV20-1; J: TRBJ2-3; CDR3: CSAMTPLRAGRSDTQYF; DNA: TGCAGTGCTATGACCCCCCTACGAGCAGGTCGTTCAGATACGCAGTATTTT
D: TRBD1; size: .; V: TRBV9; J: TRBJ1-1; CDR3: CASNTGTGVNTEAFF; DNA: TGTGCCAGCAATACCGGGACAGGCGTGAACACTGAAGCTTTCTTT
D: .; size: .; V: TRBV2; J: TRBJ1-2; CDR3: CASRVEFGYTF; DNA: TGTGCCAGCCGCGTTGAATTTGGCTACACCTTC
D: .; size: few; V: TRBV12-1; J: TRBJ1-2; CDR3: CAKVIDGPNYGYTF; DNA: TGTGCCAAGGTGATCGATGGACCTAACTATGGCTACACCTTC
D: .; size: .; V: TRBV20-1; J: TRBJ2-7; CDR3: CSAEQGKSYEQYF; DNA: TGCAGTGCTGAGCAGGGGAAATCCTACGAGCAGTACTTC
D: TRBD1; size: few; V: TRBV5-1; J: TRBJ2-3; CDR3: CASSQRTGGGTDTQYF; DNA: TGCGCCAGCAGCCAAAGGACAGGGGGCGGCACAGATACGCAGTATTTT
D: .; size: .; V: TRBV24-1; J: TRBJ2-1; CDR3: CAATGTLDNEQFF; DNA: TGTGCCGCCACAGGGACTCTAGACAATGAGCAGTTCTTC
D: .; size: few; V: TRBV6-6; J: TRBJ2-1; CDR3: CASGSHNEQFF; DNA: TGTGCCTCGGGCAGCCACAATGAGCAGTTCTTC
D: TRBD2; size: .; V: TRBV20-1; J: TRBJ2-7; CDR3: CSARTPLAGLSYEQYF; DNA: TGCAGTGCTAGAACCCCATTAGCGGGGCTCTCCTACGAGCAGTACTTC
D: TRBD1; size: few; V: TRBV6-5; J: TRBJ2-1; CDR3: CASSYSSVIRGRGNEQFF; DNA: TGTGCCAGCAGTTACTCAAGTGTCATCAGGGGGCGCGGCAATGAGCAGTTCTTC
D: TRBD1; size: .; V: TRBV13; J: TRBJ2-7; CDR3: CASSLGRDRLYEQYF; DNA: TGTGCCAGCAGCTTAGGCCGGGACAGGCTTTACGAGCAGTACTTC
D: TRBD1; size: .; V: TRBV5-1; J: TRBJ1-1; CDR3: CASSFGSGGLTEAFF; DNA: TGCGCCAGCAGCTTTGGATCAGGGGGCCTCACTGAAGCTTTCTTT
D: .; size: few; V: TRBV5-1; J: TRBJ2-5; CDR3: CASSPGSTQETQYF; DNA: TGCGCCAGCAGCCCGGGTTCCACTCAAGAGACCCAGTACTTC
D: TRBD1; size: .; V: TRBV14; J: TRBJ2-1; CDR3: CASSPWGQGSNEQFF; DNA: TGTGCCAGCAGCCCTTGGGGACAGGGAAGTAATGAGCAGTTCTTC
D: .; size: .; V: TRBV20-1; J: TRBJ2-3; CDR3: CSALELRGTGTQYF; DNA: TGCAGTGCTCTCGAACTTAGGGGGACGGGGACGCAGTATTTT
D: .; size: few; V: TRBV27; J: TRBJ1-3; CDR3: CASSTQGSSGNTIYF; DNA: TGTGCCAGCAGTACCCAGGGGAGCTCTGGAAACACCATATATTTT
D: .; size: .; V: TRBV6-1; J: TRBJ1-6; CDR3: CASSRPQTSSNSPLHF; DNA: TGTGCCAGCAGTCGCCCTCAGACATCTTCGAATTCACCCCTCCACTTT
D: TRBD1; size: once; V: TRBV30; J: TRBJ1-4; CDR3: CAWNIGGSEKLFF; DNA: TGTGCCTGGAACATAGGGGGCTCCGAAAAACTGTTTTTT
D: .; size: few; V: TRBV10-3; J: TRBJ2-1; CDR3: CAISESRGTWEQFF; DNA: TGTGCCATCAGTGAGTCTCGGGGGACATGGGAGCAGTTCTTC
D: .; size: .; V: TRBV14; J: TRBJ2-2; CDR3: CASSQARVTGELFF; DNA: TGTGCCAGCAGCCAAGCGAGGGTAACCGGGGAGCTGTTTTTT
D: .; size: .; V: TRBV7-2; J: TRBJ1-1; CDR3: CASSYLAGETEAFF; DNA: TGTGCCAGCAGCTATCTCGCGGGGGAAACTGAAGCTTTCTTT
D: TRBD1; size: few; V: TRBV4-2; J: TRBJ1-6; CDR3: CASSQADRDHSPLHF; DNA: TGTGCCAGCAGCCAGGCGGACAGGGACCATTCACCCCTCCACTTT
D: .; size: .; V: TRBV4-1; J: TRBJ2-7; CDR3: CASSQEVPVSYEQYF; DNA: TGCGCCAGCAGCCAGGAAGTCCCTGTCTCCTACGAGCAGTACTTC
D: .; size: few; V: TRBV12-3/TRBV12-4; J: TRBJ1-2; CDR3: CASSLGDIPVGYTF; DNA: TGTGCCAGCAGTTTAGGGGACATTCCGGTGGGCTACACCTTC
D: TRBD1; size: .; V: TRBV25-1; J: TRBJ2-7; CDR3: CASAGTGIYEQYF; DNA: TGTGCCTCTGCGGGGACAGGGATTTACGAGCAGTACTTC
D: .; size: few; V: TRBV5-1; J: TRBJ2-7; CDR3: CASSSYRDASSYEQYF; DNA: TGCGCCAGCAGCTCATACCGGGACGCGAGCTCCTACGAGCAGTACTTC
D: .; size: many; V: TRBV27; J: TRBJ2-5; CDR3: CASSLLGGETQYF; DNA: TGTGCCAGCTCACTTCTGGGCGGGGAGACCCAGTACTTC
D: .; size: many; V: TRBV7-2; J: TRBJ2-1; CDR3: CASSFDSYNEQFF; DNA: TGTGCCAGCAGCTTCGACTCCTACAATGAGCAGTTCTTC